Below, 25 T cell receptor beta chains from the same sample are listed, as sequenced in a study of blood T cell repertoires in COVID-19. Sequenced by immunoSEQ multiplex PCR; TCRdb stores in-frame clones only, minus some. Here the sample spans about 370,000 clones, roughly nine tenths being singletons. The material sequenced was PBMCs or T cells enriched from blood (not recorded which). The receptors originated from a woman aged 40 to 55 who had been exposed to COVID-19.

The chain recombines TRBV5-1 with TRBJ2-7; TRBD2 matches at 9 bases. The CDR3 has 14 amino acids. Per germline, CDR1 SGHRS and CDR2 YFSETQ. The V and J ends lost 2 bases and 3 bases, in that order; junction bases with no gene match: 3. The CDR3 DNA reads as TGCGCCAGCAGCTTCCCAGCGGGAGGCTACGAGCAGTACTTC. Translation gives CASSFPAGGYEQYF.

This rearrangement joins TRBV12-3 or TRBV12-4 to TRBJ2-3, with TRBD1 as a possible D gene (6 bases). This CDR3 has 13 residues. The V end was cut by 4 bases, the J end by 3 bases, with 8 bases between. The CDR3, as DNA: TGTGCCAGCAGTTACAGGGCAACAGATACGCAGTATTTT. It translates to CASSYRATDTQYF.

The J gene is TRBJ2-7, the V gene TRBV5-1; 7 bases align to TRBD2. CDR1 SGHRS and CDR2 YFSETQ come from the germline V gene. The junction had 5 bases not matched to a gene; V was cut back by 0 bases and J by 5 bases. This CDR3 spans 14 amino acids. The CDR3 sequence is CASSLAGREHEQYF. The CDR3 DNA reads as TGCGCCAGCAGCTTGGCGGGGAGGGAACACGAGCAGTACTTC.

The rearrangement uses TRBV5-1 and TRBJ1-2; no definite D call. The CDR3 is made up of 15 amino acids. The V end lost 1 base, the J end lost 4 bases, and 14 bases lay between the germline ends. Germline values: CDR1 SGHRS, CDR2 YFSETQ. The CDR3 nucleotides are TGCGCCAGCAGCTTGCTACAGACCTCTGGCTATGGCTACACCTTC. It codes for CASSLLQTSGYGYTF.

The chain is built from TRBV5-6 and TRBJ1-4; 7 bases agree with TRBD1. Germline V gene data show CDR1 as SGHDT and CDR2 as YYEEEE. This CDR3 has 14 amino acids. Trimming cost V 4 bases and J 2 bases; bases outside gene matches: 2. The CDR3 sequence: CASSPRGTNEKLFF. The CDR3 DNA sequence: TGTGCCAGCAGCCCCAGGGGGACTAATGAAAAACTGTTTTTT.

The chain recombines TRBV5-5 with TRBJ2-2; 8 nucleotides match TRBD1. CDR3 length: 19 amino acids. V gave up 0 bases and J gave up 0 bases; unmatched junction bases: 10. Germline assignment: CDR1 SGHKS and CDR2 YYEKEE (reference sequence). CDR3 sequence (DNA): TGTGCCAGCAGCTTGGCCGACTGGACAGGGCAAGCGAACACCGGGGAGCTGTTTTTT. Residues: CASSLADWTGQANTGELFF.

V gene TRBV12-3 or TRBV12-4 combines with J gene TRBJ1-2; D might be TRBD1 (6 bases). The V gene lost 7 bases and the J gene lost 8 bases, with 17 bases spanning the gap. The CDR3 spans 13 residues. The CDR3 nucleotides are TGTGCCAGCACCTTGGGGGGGCCGGGAGGCTACACCTTC. Protein: CASTLGGPGGYTF.

The gene calls are TRBV29-1 and TRBJ1-1; tentative D call: TRBD1 (5 bases). The germline CDR1 and CDR2 sequences are SQVTM and ANQGSEA. V gave up 8 bases and J gave up 2 bases, with 21 bases separating them. CDR3 length: 15 amino acids. This chain's CDR3 is CSSRPGGRGNTEAFF. CDR3 sequence (DNA): TGCAGCTCCCGCCCCGGGGGACGGGGAAACACTGAAGCTTTCTTT.

This clone turned up a few times. The chain joins TRBV11-2 to TRBJ2-7; the D is unclear. This CDR3 has 15 amino acids. Germline lookup yields CDR1 SGHAT and CDR2 FQNNGV. The germline V and J ends were trimmed by 0 bases and 0 bases, with 9 bases remaining between them. CDR3 sequence: CASSLDRGSSYEQYF. The CDR3, as DNA: TGTGCCAGCAGCTTAGATCGAGGCAGCTCCTACGAGCAGTACTTC. Full variable domain (rest looked up from reference TRBV11-2 and TRBJ2-7): EAGVAQSPRYKIIEKRQSVAFWCNPISGHATLYWYQQILGQGPKLLIQFQNNGVVDDSQLPKDRFSAERLKGVDSTLKIQPAKLEDSAVYLCASSLDRGSSYEQYFGPGTRLTVT.

The rearrangement joins TRBV6-5 to TRBJ1-3; no clear D. The germline V gene has CDR1 MNHEY and CDR2 SVGAGI. The ends were cut back, 7 bases at V and 2 bases at J, with 12 bases in the middle. This CDR3 comprises 14 residues. The CDR3 region has the DNA TGTGCCAGCAACCCGACTCGTCCTGGAAACACCATATATTTT. The encoded protein is CASNPTRPGNTIYF.

The chain links TRBV2 to TRBJ2-1; D might be TRBD1 (5 bases). The CDR3 runs 10 residues. Trimming left V 9 bases short and J 8 bases short, with 8 bases between. Germline lookup yields CDR1 SNHLY and CDR2 FYNNEI. CDR3 sequence reads: CARGAYEQFF. DNA of the CDR3: TGTGCCAGAGGGGCATATGAGCAGTTCTTC.

This sequence joins TRBV19 and TRBJ1-2, with D unresolved. V dropped 5 bases and J dropped 7 bases, with 5 bases sitting between them. This CDR3 has 10 amino acids. Germline V gene lookup returns CDR1 LNHDA and CDR2 SQIVND (reference sequence). DNA for the CDR3: TGTGCCAGTAGTCGGGGTGGCTACACCTTC. Its translation: CASSRGGYTF.

The chain uses TRBV4-3 and TRBJ1-2, with no clear D. Germline V lookup: CDR1 LGHNA, CDR2 YSLEER. The CDR3 runs to 15 residues. The V and J ends lost 0 bases and 3 bases respectively, with 11 bases between them. CDR3 sequence (DNA): TGCGCCAGCAGCCAAGATTGGCAGGTCCACTATGGCTACACCTTC. Residues: CASSQDWQVHYGYTF.

This sequence joins TRBV27 and TRBJ2-5, with TRBD2 identical over 8 bases. Germline V gene lookup returns CDR1 MNHEY and CDR2 SMNVEV (reference sequence). The CDR3 has 18 residues. V was clipped by 2 bases and J by 2 bases; unmatched bases: 13. In DNA form, the CDR3 reads TGTGCCAGCAGTTTACGAGCGGGGGCCCTCCGCCTGCAAGAGACCCAGTACTTC. It encodes CASSLRAGALRLQETQYF.

The chain employs TRBV28 and TRBJ2-3, with D possibly matching TRBD2 (5 bases). V was cut by 6 bases and J by 3 bases, with 13 bases left in between. The germline gives CDR1 MDHEN, CDR2 SYDVKM. The CDR3 is 14 amino acids. The CDR3 nucleotides read TGTGCCAGCAGCCCGGGGAGTTTGACAGATACGCAGTATTTT. Translation: CASSPGSLTDTQYF.

The chain has TRBV10-3 and TRBJ1-1, with D perhaps matching TRBD1 (6 bases). The V end lost 5 bases, the J end lost 4 bases, and 11 bases lay between the germline ends. Germline loops: CDR1 ENHRY, CDR2 SYGVKD. The CDR3 sequence is 13 residues long. CDR3 in DNA: TGTGCCATCAGTTCGACAGGAGGCACTGAAGCTTTCTTT. Protein sequence: CAISSTGGTEAFF.

The chain is built from TRBV12-3 or TRBV12-4 and TRBJ1-3; D remains ambiguous. Trimming took off 8 bases at V and 0 bases at J, with 8 bases between the two ends. This CDR3 has 13 amino acids. This CDR3 is CASPPFSGNTIYF. The CDR3 DNA sequence: TGTGCCAGCCCCCCTTTCTCTGGAAACACCATATATTTT.

The rearrangement joins TRBV4-3 to TRBJ2-7; the match to TRBD2 covers 10 bases. V shed 0 bases and J 6 bases; nucleotides not matched to a gene: 8. This CDR3 has 16 residues. Germline lookup yields CDR1 LGHNA and CDR2 YSLEER. CDR3 DNA: TGCGCCAGCAGCCAAGACACGCTAGCGGGAGTGGGCGAGCAGTACTTC. The encoded protein is CASSQDTLAGVGEQYF.

For the CDR3, the DNA is TGCAGTGCTAGTTCCGGGTACCCCAATCAGCCCCAGCATTTT. Amino acids: CSASSGYPNQPQHF. The rearrangement uses TRBV20-1 and TRBJ1-5; D unclear. The V end was cut by 3 bases, the J end by 3 bases, with 12 bases between. The CDR3 is 14 residues long. CDR1 and CDR2 (germline): DFQATT, SNEGSKA (reference sequence).

This chain uses TRBV29-1 with TRBJ2-5; D is unclear. The CDR3 is made up of 15 amino acids. V lost 3 bases, J lost 4 bases, and 18 bases lay in between. CDR1 and CDR2 from the germline V gene are SQVTM and ANQGSEA. CDR3 bases: TGCAGCGTTGACATGGCCGTCTCATCGATAGAGACCCAGTACTTC. Its protein product is CSVDMAVSSIETQYF.

This chain joins TRBV18 and TRBJ1-4; D is undetermined. Deletions cut 1 base from V and 0 bases from J, with 12 bases between. Germline lookup yields CDR1 KGHSH and CDR2 LQKENI. The CDR3 has 17 amino acids. For the CDR3, the DNA is TGTGCCAGCTCACCACGCGCGGGAGGAGCAACTAATGAAAAACTGTTTTTT. Translated: CASSPRAGGATNEKLFF.

CDR3 sequence: CASSRARIGELFF. The CDR3 region has the DNA TGTGCCAGCAGCCGTGCGAGGATTGGGGAGCTGTTTTTT. This chain links TRBV6-5 with TRBJ2-2; D is unresolved. Germline loops: CDR1 MNHEY, CDR2 SVGAGI. Trimming removed 6 bases from V and 8 bases from J, with 13 bases in between. This CDR3 has 13 amino acids.

The V call is TRBV5-4, the J call TRBJ2-3; D gene uncertain. The CDR3 spans 14 residues. From germline, CDR1 is SGHNT and CDR2 YYREEE (reference sequence). Trimming stripped 3 bases from V and 0 bases from J, with 8 bases between. Here the CDR3 DNA reads TGTGCCAGCAGCTCGCGGAATAGCACAGATACGCAGTATTTT. Its translation: CASSSRNSTDTQYF. The full variable domain, completed using reference TRBV5-4 and TRBJ2-3, is ETGVTQSPTHLIKTRGQQVTLRCSSQSGHNTVSWYQQALGQGPQFIFQYYREEENGRGNFPPRFSGLQFPNYSSELNVNALELDDSALYLCASSSRNSTDTQYFGPGTRLTVL.

The chain has TRBV3-1 (or the pseudogene TRBV3-2) and TRBJ1-1; TRBD1 might be the D (5 bases). The germline CDR1 and CDR2 sequences are LGHDT and YNNKEL (reference sequence). V was clipped by 6 bases and J by 3 bases, with 14 bases between them. This CDR3 comprises 14 residues. The CDR3 coding sequence is TGTGCCAGCAGGGTACCAGGGCGTTACACTGAAGCTTTCTTT. It translates to CASRVPGRYTEAFF.

The CDR3 region has the DNA TGCGCCAGCAGCCAAGCAGATTCGGGGAATCAGCCCCAGCATTTT. Translating it yields CASSQADSGNQPQHF. This rearrangement joins TRBV4-1 to TRBJ1-5; D is ambiguous. Looked up from germline, CDR1 is MGHRA and CDR2 is YSYEKL. Trimming shortened V by 1 base and J by 4 bases, and 11 bases separated the two germline ends. The CDR3 runs 15 residues.